This is a list of T cell receptor beta chains from one sample in a study of OX40 agonist ivuxolimab in advanced cancers. Method: immunoSEQ multiplex PCR; TCRdb's copy keeps in-frame clones and lacks some. This table holds more than 95,000 clones, approximately 94% found once. Material: CD4+ or CD8+ T cells sorted from blood, obtained in a trial of the OX40 agonist ivuxolimab. Every receptor here comes from an adult with an advanced solid tumor such as melanoma, head and neck, liver or kidney cancer. The CDR3 runs from the conserved cysteine through the conserved F or W.

TRBV6-5 13 CATNRGRSGELFF
TRBV19 15 CASSTPGQLYNEQFF
TRBV2 15 CASTAAIVGANVLTF
TRBV9 13 CASSVGLKETQYF
TRBV6-5 15 CASSYSAGGIDGYTF
TRBV20-1 11 CSARALYGYTF
TRBV2 15 CASSSVLAGVRGQYF
TRBV28 13 CASSYPSGNTIYF
TRBV6-1 11 CASSGRNGYTF
TRBV2 12 CASNAGRREAFF
TRBV20-1 10 CSVGREKLFF
TRBV2 14 CASRKSRQGDTQYF
TRBV7-9 13 CASSRHWRAEAFF
TRBV10-3 13 CAARPAGQETQYF
TRBV5-1 15 CASSYQGQGYNEQFF
TRBV5-6 15 CASSSTSGSSYEQYF
TRBV10-3 15 CAISPQGLGANVLTF
TRBV2 13 CASFIDLGYGYTF
TRBV5-5 19 CASSYSRFAGNRDTDTQYF
TRBV7-2 19 CASSPEPNQFSGRTNEQFF
TRBV28 15 CASTEGARVNTEAFF
TRBV4-1 19 CASSRLSTGSFGANEKLFF
TRBV7-9 15 CASSFPTSGIYEQYF
TRBV5-3 15 CARSPEGQGWKGYTF
TRBV5-6 13 CASSWGRTGELFF
TRBV7-8 14 CASRSTGEPTEAFF
TRBV27 16 CASSQGGATGANVLTF
TRBV5-4 14 CASRTSGRMGELFF
TRBV28 11 CASSPGGTLFF
TRBV6-6 14 CASSAAGQQAGAFF
TRBV5-1 13 CASSSPRGNEQYF
TRBV7-2 13 CASSSTSTDTQYF
TRBV5-1 11 CASSFKETQYF
TRBV5-1 13 CASTGQANTEAFF
TRBV7-9 15 CASSLAPRGQNIQYF
TRBV9 14 CASSVGQSTDTQYF
TRBV7-2 15 CASSPNRARQETQYF
TRBV6-6 12 CASSQTDPPLHF
TRBV5-6 16 CASSLPGGSGANVLTF
TRBV5-1 17 CASSPRTSGGLSDTQYF
TRBV6-5 14 CASSASSSGNTIYF
TRBV4-3 16 CASSRALGQGQETQYF
TRBV5-1 17 CASSLWTSGSTLGEQYF
TRBV5-4 14 CASRLFLDSAEAFF
TRBV5-4 15 CASSPGDRDNAEAFF
TRBV2 13 CASRVENTGELFF
TRBV6-6 14 CASNPGQGWGGYTF
TRBV18 14 CASSSTGRNTEAFF
TRBV5-4 15 CASSLRTGEAHGYTF
TRBV5-1 11 CASRGETEQYF
TRBV5-4 13 CASSLDRNTEAFF
TRBV30 14 CAWSVPGDNEKLFF
TRBV2 14 CASSDRTRNQPQHF
TRBV2 14 CASRAGLGTGELFF
TRBV2 13 CASSTGGGETQYF
TRBV5-1 14 CASSLVWGGEKLFF
TRBV10-3 16 CAISVPTSGSTDTQYF
TRBV2 14 CASSGSRADQPQHF
TRBV18 16 CASSQDRGETNYGYTF